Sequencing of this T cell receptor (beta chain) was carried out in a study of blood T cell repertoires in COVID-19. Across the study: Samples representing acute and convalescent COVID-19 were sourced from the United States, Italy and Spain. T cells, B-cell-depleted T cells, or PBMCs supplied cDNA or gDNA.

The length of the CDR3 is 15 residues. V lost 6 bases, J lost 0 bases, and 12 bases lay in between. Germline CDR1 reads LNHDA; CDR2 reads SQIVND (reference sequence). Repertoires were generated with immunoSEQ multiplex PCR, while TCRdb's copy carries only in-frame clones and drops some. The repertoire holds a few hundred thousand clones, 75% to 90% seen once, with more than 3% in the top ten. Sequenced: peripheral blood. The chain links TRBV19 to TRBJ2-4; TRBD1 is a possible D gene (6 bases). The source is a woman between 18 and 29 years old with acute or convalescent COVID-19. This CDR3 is CASRLGHEAKNIQYF. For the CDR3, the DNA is TGTGCCAGTAGACTGGGACACGAAGCCAAAAACATTCAGTACTTC.